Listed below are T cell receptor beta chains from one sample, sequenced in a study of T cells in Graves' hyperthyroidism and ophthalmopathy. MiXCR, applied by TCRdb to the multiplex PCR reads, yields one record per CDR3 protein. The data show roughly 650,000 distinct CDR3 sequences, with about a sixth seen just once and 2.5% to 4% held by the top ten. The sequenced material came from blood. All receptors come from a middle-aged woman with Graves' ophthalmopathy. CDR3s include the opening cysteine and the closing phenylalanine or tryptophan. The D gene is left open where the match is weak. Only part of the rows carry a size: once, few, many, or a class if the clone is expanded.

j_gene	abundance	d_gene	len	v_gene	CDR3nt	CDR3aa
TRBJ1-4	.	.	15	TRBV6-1	TGTGCCAGCAGGGGGCCCGACGGTCGTAATGAAAAACTGTTTTTT	CASRGPDGRNEKLFF
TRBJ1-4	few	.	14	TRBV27	TGTGCCAGCAGTTTCGGGGGACTTCATGAAAAACTGTTTTTT	CASSFGGLHEKLFF
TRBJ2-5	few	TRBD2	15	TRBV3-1	TGTGCCAGCAGCCACCAAGCGGGGGGGAGGGAGACCCAGTACTTC	CASSHQAGGRETQYF
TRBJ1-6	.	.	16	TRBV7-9	TGTGCCCGCAGCTTAAACGGGGGATACGTTGAATCACCCCTCCACTTT	CARSLNGGYVESPLHF
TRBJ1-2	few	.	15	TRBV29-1	TGCAGCACCGACATCCGGGACACCTTTAGCTATGGCTACACCTTC	CSTDIRDTFSYGYTF
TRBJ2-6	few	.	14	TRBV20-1	TGCAGTGCTAGAGTTAAAGATGGGGCCAACGTCCTGACTTTC	CSARVKDGANVLTF
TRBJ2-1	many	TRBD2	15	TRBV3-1	TGTGCCAGCAGCTACTCCGGGACTAGTTCTTGGGAGCAGTTCTTC	CASSYSGTSSWEQFF
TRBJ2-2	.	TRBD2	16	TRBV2	TGTGCCAGCAGTGGGGTAGCGGGCGCGAACACCGGGGAGCTGTTTTTT	CASSGVAGANTGELFF
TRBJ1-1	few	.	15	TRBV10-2	TGCGCCAGCAGTGAATACCACGGGGGGAACACTGAAGCTTTCTTT	CASSEYHGGNTEAFF
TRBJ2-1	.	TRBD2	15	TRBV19	TGTGCCAGTAGTCCACTAGCGGGGGGGCCATATGAGCAGTTCTTC	CASSPLAGGPYEQFF
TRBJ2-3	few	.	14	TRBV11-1	TGTGCCAGCAGCTTAAACCGGAGGGGAGATACGCAGTATTTT	CASSLNRRGDTQYF